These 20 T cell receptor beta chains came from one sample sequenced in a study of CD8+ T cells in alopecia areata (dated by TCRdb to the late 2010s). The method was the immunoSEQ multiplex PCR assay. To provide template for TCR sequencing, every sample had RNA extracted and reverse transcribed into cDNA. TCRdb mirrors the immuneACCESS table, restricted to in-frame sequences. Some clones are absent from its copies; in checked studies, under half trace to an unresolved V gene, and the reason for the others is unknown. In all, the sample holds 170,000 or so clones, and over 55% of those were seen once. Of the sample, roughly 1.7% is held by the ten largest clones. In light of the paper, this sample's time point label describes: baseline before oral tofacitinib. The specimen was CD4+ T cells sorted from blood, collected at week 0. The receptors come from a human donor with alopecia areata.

The CDR3 region has the DNA TGTGCCAGCAGCCACCCGGGACCAAATCAGCCCCAGCATTTT. Its protein is CASSHPGPNQPQHF. The genes are TRBV5-6 and TRBJ1-5; maybe TRBD1 (5 bases). V dropped 4 bases and J dropped 4 bases, with 12 bases sitting between them. Germline loops: CDR1 SGHDT, CDR2 YYEEEE. The CDR3 extends over 14 amino acids.

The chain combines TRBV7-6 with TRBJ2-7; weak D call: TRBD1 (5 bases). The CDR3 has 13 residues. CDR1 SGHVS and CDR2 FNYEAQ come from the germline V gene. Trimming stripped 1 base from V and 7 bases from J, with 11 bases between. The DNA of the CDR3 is TGTGCCAGCAGCTTAGTTGTCGGACAAGAGCAGTACTTC. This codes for CASSLVVGQEQYF.

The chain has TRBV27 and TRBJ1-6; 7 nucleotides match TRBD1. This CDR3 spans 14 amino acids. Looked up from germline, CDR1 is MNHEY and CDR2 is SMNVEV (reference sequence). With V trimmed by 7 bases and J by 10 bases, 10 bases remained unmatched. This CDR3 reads CASTQRGLGSPLHF. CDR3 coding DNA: TGTGCCAGCACTCAAAGGGGGCTTGGGTCACCCCTCCACTTT.

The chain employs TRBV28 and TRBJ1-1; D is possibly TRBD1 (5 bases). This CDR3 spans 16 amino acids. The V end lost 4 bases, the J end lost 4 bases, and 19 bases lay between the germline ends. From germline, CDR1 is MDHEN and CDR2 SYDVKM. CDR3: CASSSASGTASTEAFF. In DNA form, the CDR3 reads TGTGCCAGCAGTTCAGCCTCCGGGACGGCGAGCACTGAAGCTTTCTTT.

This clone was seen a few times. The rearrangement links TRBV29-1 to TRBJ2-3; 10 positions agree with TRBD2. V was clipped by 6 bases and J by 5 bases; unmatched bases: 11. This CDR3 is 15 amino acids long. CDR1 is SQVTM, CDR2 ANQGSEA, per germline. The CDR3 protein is CSVASSGGWRDTQYF. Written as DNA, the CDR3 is TGCAGCGTAGCCTCTAGCGGGGGATGGAGAGATACGCAGTATTTT.

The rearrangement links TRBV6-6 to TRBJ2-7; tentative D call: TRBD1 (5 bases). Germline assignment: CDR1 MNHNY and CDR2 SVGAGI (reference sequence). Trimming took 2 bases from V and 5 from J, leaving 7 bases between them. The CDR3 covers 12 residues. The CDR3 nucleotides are TGTGCCAGCAGTTACATCAGGGACGAGCAGTACTTC. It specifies CASSYIRDEQYF.

Here the CDR3 reads CASSDFRTQETQYF. For the CDR3, the DNA is TGTGCCAGCAGTGATTTTAGGACACAAGAGACCCAGTACTTC. The chain uses TRBV25-1 and TRBJ2-5; D perhaps matches TRBD1 (5 bases). The ends were cut back, 3 bases at V and 2 bases at J, with 10 bases in the middle. The length of the CDR3 is 14 residues. CDR1 and CDR2 (germline): MGHDK, SYGVNS.

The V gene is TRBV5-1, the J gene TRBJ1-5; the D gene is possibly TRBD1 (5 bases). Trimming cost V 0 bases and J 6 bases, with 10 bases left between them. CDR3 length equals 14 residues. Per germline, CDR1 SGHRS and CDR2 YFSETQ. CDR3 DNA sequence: TGCGCCAGCAGCTTGGATTCGGGGGGTCAGCCCCAGCATTTT. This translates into CASSLDSGGQPQHF.

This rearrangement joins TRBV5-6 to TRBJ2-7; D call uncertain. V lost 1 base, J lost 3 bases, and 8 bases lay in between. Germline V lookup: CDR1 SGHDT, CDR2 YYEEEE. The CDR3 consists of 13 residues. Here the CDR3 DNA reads TGTGCCAGCAGCTTGTTCCCCAACTACGAGCAGTACTTC. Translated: CASSLFPNYEQYF.

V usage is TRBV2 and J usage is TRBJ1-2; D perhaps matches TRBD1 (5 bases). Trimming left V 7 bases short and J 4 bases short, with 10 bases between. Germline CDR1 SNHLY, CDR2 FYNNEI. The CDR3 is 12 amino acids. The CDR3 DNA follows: TGTGCCAGCAACAAGGACACCTATGGCTACACCTTC. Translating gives CASNKDTYGYTF.

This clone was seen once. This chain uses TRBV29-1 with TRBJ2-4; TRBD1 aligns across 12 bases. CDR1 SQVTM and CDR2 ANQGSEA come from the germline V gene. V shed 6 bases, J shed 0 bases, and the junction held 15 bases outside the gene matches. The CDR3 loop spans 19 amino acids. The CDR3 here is CSVTLVKGQGARAKNIQYF. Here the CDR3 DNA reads TGCAGCGTCACCCTGGTCAAGGGACAGGGGGCTCGAGCCAAAAACATTCAGTACTTC.

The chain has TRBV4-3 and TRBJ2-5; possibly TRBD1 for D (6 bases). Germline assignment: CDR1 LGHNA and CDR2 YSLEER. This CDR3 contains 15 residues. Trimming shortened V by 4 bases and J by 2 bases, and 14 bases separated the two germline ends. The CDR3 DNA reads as TGCGCCAGCAGCCTCGACCGACAGGTTCAAGAGACCCAGTACTTC. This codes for CASSLDRQVQETQYF.

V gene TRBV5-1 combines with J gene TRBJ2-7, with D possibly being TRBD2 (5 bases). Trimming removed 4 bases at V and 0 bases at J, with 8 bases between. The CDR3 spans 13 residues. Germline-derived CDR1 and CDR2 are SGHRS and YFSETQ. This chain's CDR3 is CASSPSISYEQYF. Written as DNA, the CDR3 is TGCGCCAGCAGCCCTAGCATCTCCTACGAGCAGTACTTC.

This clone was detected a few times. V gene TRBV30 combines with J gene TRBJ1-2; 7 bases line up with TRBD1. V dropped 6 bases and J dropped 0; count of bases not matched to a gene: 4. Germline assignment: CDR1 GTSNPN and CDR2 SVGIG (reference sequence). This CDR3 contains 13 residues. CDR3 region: CACGTESNYGYTF. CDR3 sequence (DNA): TGTGCCTGCGGGACAGAGTCTAACTATGGCTACACCTTC.

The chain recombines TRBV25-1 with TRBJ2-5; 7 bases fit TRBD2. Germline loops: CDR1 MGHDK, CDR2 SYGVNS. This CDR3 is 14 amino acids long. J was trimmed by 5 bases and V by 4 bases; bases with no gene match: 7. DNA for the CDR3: TGTGCCAGCAGTGGTAGCGGGTACCCGGAGACCCAGTACTTC. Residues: CASSGSGYPETQYF.

In nucleotides, the CDR3 is TGCAGCGTTGTACGCTTGACTAACTCCGGGACGGCCACCTACAATGAGCAGTTCTTC. It is translated as CSVVRLTNSGTATYNEQFF. This chain uses TRBV29-1 with TRBJ2-1; D possibly matches TRBD1 or TRBD2 (5 bases each). V was pared by 4 bases and J by 2 bases, with 27 bases between. This CDR3 is built from 19 residues. Germline V CDR1 and CDR2: SQVTM, ANQGSEA.

The CDR3 spells CSVEEGAVRYTF. CDR3 DNA sequence: TGCAGCGTTGAAGAGGGGGCAGTTCGCTACACCTTC. The rearrangement uses TRBV29-1 and TRBJ1-2; tentatively, D is TRBD1 (6 bases). V was shortened by 0 bases and J by 9 bases, with 11 bases between the two germline ends. Germline CDR1 SQVTM, CDR2 ANQGSEA. This CDR3 is built from 12 residues.

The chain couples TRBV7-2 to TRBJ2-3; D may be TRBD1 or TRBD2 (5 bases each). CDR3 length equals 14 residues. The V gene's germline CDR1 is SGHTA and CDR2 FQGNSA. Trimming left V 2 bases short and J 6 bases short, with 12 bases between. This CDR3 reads CASSLTGARDTQYF. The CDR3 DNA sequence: TGTGCCAGCAGCTTAACCGGGGCCCGGGATACGCAGTATTTT.

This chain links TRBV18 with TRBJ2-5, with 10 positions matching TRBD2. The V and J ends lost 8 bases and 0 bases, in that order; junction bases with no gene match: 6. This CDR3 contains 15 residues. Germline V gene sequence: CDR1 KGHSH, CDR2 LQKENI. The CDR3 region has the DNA TGTGCCAGCAGTCGTAGCGGGGGGAACCAAGAGACCCAGTACTTC. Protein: CASSRSGGNQETQYF.

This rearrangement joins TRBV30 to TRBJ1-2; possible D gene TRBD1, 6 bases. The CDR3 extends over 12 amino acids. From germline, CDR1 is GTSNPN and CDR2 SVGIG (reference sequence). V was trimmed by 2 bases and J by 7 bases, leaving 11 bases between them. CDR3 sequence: CAWSRGAGGYTF. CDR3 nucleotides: TGTGCCTGGAGTAGGGGGGCCGGTGGCTACACCTTC.